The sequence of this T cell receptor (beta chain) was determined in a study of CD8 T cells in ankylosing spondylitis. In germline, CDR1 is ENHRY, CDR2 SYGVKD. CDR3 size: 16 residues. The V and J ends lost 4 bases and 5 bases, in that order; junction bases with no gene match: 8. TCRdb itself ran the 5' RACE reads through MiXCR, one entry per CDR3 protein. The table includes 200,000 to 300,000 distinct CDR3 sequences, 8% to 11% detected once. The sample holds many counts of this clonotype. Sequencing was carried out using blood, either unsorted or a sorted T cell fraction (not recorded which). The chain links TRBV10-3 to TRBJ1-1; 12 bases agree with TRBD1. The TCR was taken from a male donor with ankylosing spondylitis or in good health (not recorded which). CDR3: CAISGGQGASGTEAFF. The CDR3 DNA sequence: TGTGCCATCAGTGGGGGACAGGGGGCATCGGGTACTGAAGCTTTCTTT.